This T cell receptor (beta chain) comes out of a study of blood T cell repertoires in COVID-19. Looking at the study overall: Acute and convalescent COVID-19 specimens originated in the United States, Italy and Spain. From T cells, B-cell-depleted T cells, or PBMCs came the material, which was cDNA or gDNA.

Original data processing: Using reference gene primer amplification, nucleated cell counts were estimated. Assay: immunoSEQ multiplex PCR; the TCRdb copy retains only in-frame clones and omits some. V, J and clone size reflect that table, while D and trimming were determined from the DNA. The sample holds about half a million clones, approximately 85% seen once. Germline V CDR1 and CDR2: SGDLS, YYNGEE. Trimming removed 4 bases at V and 2 bases at J, with 10 bases between. CDR3 size: 14 residues. The sequence derives from a human donor in a cohort sampled during active COVID-19. The V and J genes are TRBV9 and TRBJ1-3; no definite D call. Specimen: peripheral blood. The CDR3: CASSPETTGNTIYF. In DNA, the CDR3 is TGTGCCAGCAGCCCTGAGACTACTGGAAACACCATATATTTT.